The rows below give T cell receptor beta chains drawn from one sample of a study of T cell responses to AZD1222 COVID-19 vaccine. Libraries were prepared by immunoSEQ multiplex PCR; TCRdb keeps only in-frame clonotypes and omits some of them. The sample lists about 180,000 clones; 90% to 95% were seen once. The sequencing here drew on peripheral blood, taken on day 0 of AZD1222 vaccination. The receptors originated from an adult in good health. CDR3s include the opening cysteine and the closing phenylalanine or tryptophan. The D gene is left open where the match is weak.

TRBD2	TRBV27	TRBJ2-3	TGTGCCAGCAGTCCAACTAGCGGGGGGAGCACAGATACGCAGTATTTT	CASSPTSGGSTDTQYF
TRBD1	TRBV28	TRBJ2-7	TGTGCCAGCAGGACAGGGGAAGGGCCCTACGAGCAGTACTTC	CASRTGEGPYEQYF
TRBD1	TRBV27	TRBJ1-2	TGTGCCAGCAGTTTACACAGGGGGAAAGATGGCTACACCTTC	CASSLHRGKDGYTF
NA	TRBV2	TRBJ1-5	TGTGCCAGCAGGACAGGACTTTATAGCAATCAGCCCCAGCATTTT	CASRTGLYSNQPQHF
TRBD1	TRBV6-5	TRBJ2-6	TGTGCCAGCAGTTGGGACAGGGGGATCGGGGCCAACGTCCTGATTTTC	CASSWDRGIGANVLIF
NA	TRBV15	TRBJ2-1	TGTGCCACCAGCAGAGCGCGAGGTCCGTACAATGAGCAGTTCTTC	CATSRARGPYNEQFF
TRBD2	TRBV18	TRBJ2-3	TGTGCCAGCTCACCCTTAGCGGGAGGGCCCTCAGATACGCAGTATTTT	CASSPLAGGPSDTQYF
NA	TRBV27	TRBJ2-7	TGTGCCAGCAGTTTTTTTGGTAGCTCCTACGAGCAGTACTTC	CASSFFGSSYEQYF
NA	TRBV15	TRBJ2-7	TGTGCCACCAGCAGAGACTACTACGAGCAGTACTTC	CATSRDYYEQYF
NA	TRBV18	TRBJ1-2	TGTGCCAGCTCGCAAGGACAGCTCTATGGCTACACCTTC	CASSQGQLYGYTF
TRBD2	TRBV12-3/TRBV12-4	TRBJ2-1	TGTGCCAGCCGCGGGGGCTCCTACAATGAGCAGTTCTTC	CASRGGSYNEQFF